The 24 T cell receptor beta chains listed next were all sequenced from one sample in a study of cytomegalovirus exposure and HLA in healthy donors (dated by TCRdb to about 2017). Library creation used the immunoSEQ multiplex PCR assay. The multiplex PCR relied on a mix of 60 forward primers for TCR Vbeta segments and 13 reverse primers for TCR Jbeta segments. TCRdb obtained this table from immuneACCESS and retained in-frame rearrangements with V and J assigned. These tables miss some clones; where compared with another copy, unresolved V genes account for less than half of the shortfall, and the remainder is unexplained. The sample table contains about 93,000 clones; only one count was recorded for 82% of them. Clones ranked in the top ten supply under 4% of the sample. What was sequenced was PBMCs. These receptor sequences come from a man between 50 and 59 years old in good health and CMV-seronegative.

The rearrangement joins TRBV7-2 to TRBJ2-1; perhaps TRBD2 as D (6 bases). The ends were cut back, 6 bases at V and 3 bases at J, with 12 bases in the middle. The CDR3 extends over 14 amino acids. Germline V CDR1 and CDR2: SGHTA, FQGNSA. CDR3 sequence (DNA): TGTGCCAGCAGTATTGGGACTGGCTACAATGAGCAGTTCTTC. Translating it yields CASSIGTGYNEQFF.

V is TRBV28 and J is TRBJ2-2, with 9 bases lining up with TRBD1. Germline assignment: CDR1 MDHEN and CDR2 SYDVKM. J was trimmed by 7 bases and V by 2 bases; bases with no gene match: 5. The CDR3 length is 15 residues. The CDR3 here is CASSLRGTGNGELFF. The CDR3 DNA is TGTGCCAGCAGTTTAAGAGGGACAGGGAACGGGGAGCTGTTTTTT. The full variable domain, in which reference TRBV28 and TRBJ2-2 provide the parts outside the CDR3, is DVKVTQSSRYLVKRTGEKVFLECVQDMDHENMFWYRQDPGLGLRLIYFSYDVKMKEKGDIPEGYSVSREKKERFSLILESASTNQTSMYLCASSLRGTGNGELFFGEGSRLTVL.

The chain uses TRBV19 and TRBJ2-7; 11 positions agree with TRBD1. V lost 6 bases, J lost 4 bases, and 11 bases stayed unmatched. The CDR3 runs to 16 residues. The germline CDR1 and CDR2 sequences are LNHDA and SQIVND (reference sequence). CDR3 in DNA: TGTGCCAGTAGCCCCACCGGGACAGGGGGTTTGTACGAGCAGTACTTC. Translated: CASSPTGTGGLYEQYF.

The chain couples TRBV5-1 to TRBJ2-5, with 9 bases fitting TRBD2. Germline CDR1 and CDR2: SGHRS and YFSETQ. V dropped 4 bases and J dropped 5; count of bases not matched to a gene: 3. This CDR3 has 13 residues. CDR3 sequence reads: CASSASGTETQYF. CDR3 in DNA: TGCGCCAGCAGCGCTAGCGGGACCGAGACCCAGTACTTC.

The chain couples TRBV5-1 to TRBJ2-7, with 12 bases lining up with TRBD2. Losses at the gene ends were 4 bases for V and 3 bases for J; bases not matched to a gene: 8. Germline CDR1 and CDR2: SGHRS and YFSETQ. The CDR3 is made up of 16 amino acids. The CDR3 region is CASSHYLAGGGYEQYF. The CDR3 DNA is TGCGCCAGCAGCCACTACCTAGCGGGAGGGGGCTACGAGCAGTACTTC. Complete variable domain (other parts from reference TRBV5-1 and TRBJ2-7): KAGVTQTPRYLIKTRGQQVTLSCSPISGHRSVSWYQQTPGQGLQFLFEYFSETQRNKGNFPGRFSGRQFSNSRSEMNVSTLELGDSALYLCASSHYLAGGGYEQYFGPGTRLTVT.

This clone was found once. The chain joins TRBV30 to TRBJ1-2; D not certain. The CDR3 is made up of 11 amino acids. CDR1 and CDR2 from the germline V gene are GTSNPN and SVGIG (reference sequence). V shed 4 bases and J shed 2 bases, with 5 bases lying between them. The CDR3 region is CAWIRNYGYTF. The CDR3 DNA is TGTGCCTGGATCAGGAACTATGGCTACACCTTC.

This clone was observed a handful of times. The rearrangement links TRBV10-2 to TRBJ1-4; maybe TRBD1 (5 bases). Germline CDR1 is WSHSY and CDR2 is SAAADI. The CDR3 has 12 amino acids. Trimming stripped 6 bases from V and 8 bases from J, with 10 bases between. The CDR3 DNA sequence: TGCGCCAGCAGGGAAGACAGAGAAAAACTGTTTTTT. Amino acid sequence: CASREDREKLFF.

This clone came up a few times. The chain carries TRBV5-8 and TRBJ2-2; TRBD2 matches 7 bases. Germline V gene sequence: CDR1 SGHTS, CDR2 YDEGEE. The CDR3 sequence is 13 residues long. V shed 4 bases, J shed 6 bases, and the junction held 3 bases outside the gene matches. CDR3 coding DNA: TGTGCCAGCAGCCACACTAGCGCCGGGGAGCTGTTTTTT. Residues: CASSHTSAGELFF.

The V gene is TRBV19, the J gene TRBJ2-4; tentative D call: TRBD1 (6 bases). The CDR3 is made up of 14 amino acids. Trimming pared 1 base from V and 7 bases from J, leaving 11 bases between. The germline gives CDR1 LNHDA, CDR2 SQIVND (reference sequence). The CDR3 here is CASSIGQGTNIQYF. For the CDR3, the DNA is TGTGCCAGTAGTATAGGTCAGGGGACGAACATTCAGTACTTC.

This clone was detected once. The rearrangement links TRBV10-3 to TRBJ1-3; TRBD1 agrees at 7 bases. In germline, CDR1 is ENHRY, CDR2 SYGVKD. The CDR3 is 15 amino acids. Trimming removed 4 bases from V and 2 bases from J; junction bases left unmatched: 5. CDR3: CAISGIQGAGNTIYF. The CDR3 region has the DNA TGTGCCATCAGTGGGATCCAGGGGGCTGGAAACACCATATATTTT.

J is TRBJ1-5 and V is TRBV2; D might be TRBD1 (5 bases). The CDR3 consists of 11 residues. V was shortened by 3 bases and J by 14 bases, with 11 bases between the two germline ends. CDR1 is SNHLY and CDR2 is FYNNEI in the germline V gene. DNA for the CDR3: TGTGCCAGCAGTGAGGGGGGTGTGGAGCATTTT. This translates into CASSEGGVEHF.

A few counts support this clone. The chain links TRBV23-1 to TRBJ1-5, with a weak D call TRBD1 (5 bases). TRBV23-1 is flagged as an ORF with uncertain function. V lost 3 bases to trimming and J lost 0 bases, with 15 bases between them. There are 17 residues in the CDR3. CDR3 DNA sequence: TGCGCCAGCAGTCACGGCGGACATTGGAATAGCAATCAGCCCCAGCATTTT. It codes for CASSHGGHWNSNQPQHF.

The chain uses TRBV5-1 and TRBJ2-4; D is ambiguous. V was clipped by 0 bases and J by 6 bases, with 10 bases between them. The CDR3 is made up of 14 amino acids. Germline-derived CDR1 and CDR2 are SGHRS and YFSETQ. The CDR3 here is CASSLGADTNIQYF. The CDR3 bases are TGCGCCAGCAGCTTGGGTGCAGATACAAACATTCAGTACTTC.

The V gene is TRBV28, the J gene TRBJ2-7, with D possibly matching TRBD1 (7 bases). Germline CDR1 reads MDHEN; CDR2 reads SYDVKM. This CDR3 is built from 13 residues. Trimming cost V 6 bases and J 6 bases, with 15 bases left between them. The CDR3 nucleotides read TGTGCCAGCAGATCCACAGGGGACTCCGAGCAGTACTTC. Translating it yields CASRSTGDSEQYF.

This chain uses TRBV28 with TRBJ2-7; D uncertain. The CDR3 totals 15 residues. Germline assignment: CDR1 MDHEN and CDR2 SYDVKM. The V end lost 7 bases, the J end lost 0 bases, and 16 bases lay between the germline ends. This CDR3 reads CASNRSGSSSYEQYF. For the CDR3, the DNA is TGTGCCAGCAATCGATCCGGGTCCAGCTCCTACGAGCAGTACTTC.

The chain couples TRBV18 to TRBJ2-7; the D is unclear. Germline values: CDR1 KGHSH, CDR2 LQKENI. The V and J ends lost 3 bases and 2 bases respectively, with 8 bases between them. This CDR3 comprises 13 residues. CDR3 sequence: CASSPGQPYEQYF. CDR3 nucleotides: TGTGCCAGCTCACCTGGGCAGCCCTACGAGCAGTACTTC.

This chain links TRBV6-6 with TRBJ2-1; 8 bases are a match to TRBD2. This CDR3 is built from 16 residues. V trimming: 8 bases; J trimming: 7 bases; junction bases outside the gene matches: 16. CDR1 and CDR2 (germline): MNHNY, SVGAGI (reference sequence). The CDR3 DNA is TGTGCCAGCCACCTAAACGGGAGGGCCAATCAAAATGAGCAGTTCTTC. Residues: CASHLNGRANQNEQFF.

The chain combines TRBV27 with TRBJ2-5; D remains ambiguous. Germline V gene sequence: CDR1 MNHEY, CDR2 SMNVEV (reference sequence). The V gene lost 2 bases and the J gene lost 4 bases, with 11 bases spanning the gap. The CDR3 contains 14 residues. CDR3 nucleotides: TGTGCCAGCAGTTTAACTAACGGTGGAGAGACCCAGTACTTC. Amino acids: CASSLTNGGETQYF.

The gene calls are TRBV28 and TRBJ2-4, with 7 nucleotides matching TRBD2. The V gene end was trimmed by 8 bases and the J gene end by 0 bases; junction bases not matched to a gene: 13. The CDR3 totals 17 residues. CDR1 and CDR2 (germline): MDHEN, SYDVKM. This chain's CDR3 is CASVDRRAGLAKNIQYF. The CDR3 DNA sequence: TGTGCCAGCGTCGACCGCAGAGCGGGGCTAGCCAAAAACATTCAGTACTTC.

CDR3 sequence (DNA): TGTGCCAGCAGCCAAGAGCACGGTGAAGCTTTCTTT. The encoded protein is CASSQEHGEAFF. The V gene is TRBV14, the J gene TRBJ1-1, with D hard to call. This CDR3 has 12 amino acids. Germline V gene lookup returns CDR1 SGHDN and CDR2 FVKESK. Trimming took off 0 bases at V and 7 bases at J, with 6 bases between the two ends.

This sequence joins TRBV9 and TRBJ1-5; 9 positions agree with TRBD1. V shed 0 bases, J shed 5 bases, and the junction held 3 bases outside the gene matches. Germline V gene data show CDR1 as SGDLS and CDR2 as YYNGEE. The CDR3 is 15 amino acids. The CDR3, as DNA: TGTGCCAGCAGCGTAGCTGGGGACAGGGATCAGCCCCAGCATTTT. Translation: CASSVAGDRDQPQHF.

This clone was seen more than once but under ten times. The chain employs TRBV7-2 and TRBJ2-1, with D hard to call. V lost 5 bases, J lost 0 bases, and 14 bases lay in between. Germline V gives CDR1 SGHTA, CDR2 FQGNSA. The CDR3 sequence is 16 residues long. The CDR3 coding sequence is TGTGCCAGCAGCCCCCGGCGGTTTAGCTCCTACAATGAGCAGTTCTTC. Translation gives CASSPRRFSSYNEQFF.

In nucleotides, the CDR3 is TGTGCCAGCGGAGGGACTAGCGGGAGGTATGAGACCCAGTACTTC. It yields the protein CASGGTSGRYETQYF. The V call is TRBV2, the J call TRBJ2-5, with 15 bases fitting TRBD2. This CDR3 spans 15 amino acids. From germline, CDR1 is SNHLY and CDR2 FYNNEI. Trimming cost V 8 bases and J 5 bases; bases outside gene matches: 6. Drawing the rest from reference TRBV2 and TRBJ2-5, the complete variable domain is EPEVTQTPSHQVTQMGQEVILRCVPISNHLYFYWYRQILGQKVEFLVSFYNNEISEKSEIFDDQFSVERPDGSNFTLKIRSTKLEDSAMYFCASGGTSGRYETQYFGPGTRLLVL.

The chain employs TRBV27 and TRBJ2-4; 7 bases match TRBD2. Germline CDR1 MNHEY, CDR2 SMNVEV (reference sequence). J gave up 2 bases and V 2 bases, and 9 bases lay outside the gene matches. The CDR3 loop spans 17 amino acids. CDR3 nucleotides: TGTGCCAGCAGTTTAGGGGGGGGGAGGGTTACCAAAAACATTCAGTACTTC. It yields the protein CASSLGGGRVTKNIQYF.